This paragraph reports one T cell receptor (beta chain). The data belong to a study of cytomegalovirus exposure and HLA in healthy donors. The CDR3 sequence is 16 residues long. CDR1 is GTSNPN and CDR2 is SVGIG in the germline V gene (reference sequence). Trimming removed 2 bases from V and 0 bases from J, with 14 bases in between. This PCR relied on a set of 60 Vbeta primers and 13 Jbeta primers. Assay used: immunoSEQ multiplex PCR; TCRdb lists only in-frame clones, some missing. The table includes 150,000 or so clones, less than 85% detected once. The sequenced sample was PBMCs. The chain uses TRBV30 and TRBJ1-5; D gene ambiguous. This sequence originates from a woman in her sixties in good health and CMV-seropositive. The CDR3 DNA reads as TGTGCCTGGAGTAGCGGAGCCCTGTATAGCAATCAGCCCCAGCATTTT. Its protein product is CAWSSGALYSNQPQHF.